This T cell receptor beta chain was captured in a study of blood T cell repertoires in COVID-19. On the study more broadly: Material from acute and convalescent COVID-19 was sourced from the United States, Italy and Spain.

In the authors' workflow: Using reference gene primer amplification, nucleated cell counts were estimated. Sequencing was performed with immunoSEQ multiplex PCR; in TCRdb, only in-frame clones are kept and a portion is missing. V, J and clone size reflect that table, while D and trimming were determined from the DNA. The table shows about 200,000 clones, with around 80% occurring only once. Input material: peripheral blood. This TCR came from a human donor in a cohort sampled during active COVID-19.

The CDR3 is CASSYSPTGGQETQYF. CDR3 DNA sequence: TGTGCCAGCAGTTACTCGCCTACAGGGGGCCAAGAGACCCAGTACTTC. This chain uses TRBV6-6 with TRBJ2-5, with 8 bases aligning to TRBD1. This CDR3 is 16 amino acids long. Trimming cost V 0 bases and J 1 base; bases outside gene matches: 4. Germline assignment: CDR1 MNHNY and CDR2 SVGAGI (reference sequence).